This TCR beta chain was obtained from a study of radiation and T cells in renal cell carcinoma. Here immunoSEQ multiplex PCR was the method, and the copy in TCRdb shows in-frame clones only, minus some. The sample holds approximately 150,000 clones, approximately 86% seen once. Time point: blood 4 weeks post-SBRT, at nephrectomy. Documented treatment: 15 Gy SBRT to primary tumor, nephrectomy 4 weeks later. Nephrectomy followed 15 Gy stereotactic body radiation by 4 weeks. Concerning this clone itself: The sample contains more than one DNA sequence encoding this CDR3.

There are 12 residues in the CDR3. Germline V gene data show CDR1 as MNHEY and CDR2 as SVGAGI. The V gene lost 6 bases and the J gene lost 1 base, with 6 bases spanning the gap. This clonotype was obtained from a woman between 45 and 60 years old with renal cell carcinoma. The chain employs TRBV6-5 and TRBJ2-5; D is unresolved. Sequencing used blood, obtained from a patient whose treatment included radiotherapy and nephrectomy. The CDR3 DNA follows: TGTGCCAGCAGCGTGGGCCAAGAGACCCAGTACTTC. Amino acids: CASSVGQETQYF.